What follows describes a single T cell receptor beta chain. Its antigen is still unknown. The CDR3 extends over 11 amino acids. Trimming pared 2 bases from V and 6 bases from J, leaving 4 bases between. Germline V gives CDR1 MNHEY, CDR2 SVGEGT. Per the study methods: Construction of a distant-metastasis classifier for papillary thyroid cancer relied on CDR3 differences across clinicopathological groups. TCRdb re-analyzed the PCR reads through MiXCR. The V and J calls here are based on TCRdb, not the publication. The sample holds 35,000 to 40,000 clones, around 20% seen once. The sample belongs to a study of metastatic and nonmetastatic thyroid tumors. Study in general: Both malignant and benign thyroid patients supplied peripheral blood and tumor or nodule tissue samples, across which the repertoires of these patients were then compared.

Prior to thyroid surgery, none of the patients had received any treatment. Findings and limits, study-wide: For both blood and tumor, malignant thyroid tumors reportedly showed significantly higher TCR beta diversity than benign nodules did.

The clonotype comes from a female donor with papillary thyroid cancer or a benign thyroid nodule (not recorded which). Some clones in this sample may be carry-over from other donors' samples. Material: blood. The chain employs TRBV6-2 or TRBV6-3 and TRBJ1-1, with D uncertain. The CDR3 loop is CASSYRAEAFF. CDR3 in DNA: TGTGCCAGCAGTTACCGGGCTGAAGCTTTCTTT.